The 26 T cell receptor beta chains listed next were all sequenced from one sample in a study of shared clonotypes between healthy human individuals. TCRdb keeps only in-frame clones here, not all; method: immunoSEQ multiplex PCR. Among some 630,000 clones, around 96% were seen once, and the ten largest hold about 0.12%. Naive-designated CD8 cells lacked CD45RO, were positively enriched for CCR7, and omitted terminally differentiated effector memory CD45RA+ cells. Sequenced input: naive CD8+ T cells sorted from blood. The receptors originated from a young woman in good health.

The chain combines TRBV9 with TRBJ2-7; 15 bases are shared with TRBD2. Germline V gives CDR1 SGDLS, CDR2 YYNGEE. The V and J ends lost 3 bases and 4 bases, in that order; junction bases with no gene match: 2. The CDR3 loop spans 15 amino acids. The CDR3, as DNA: TGTGCCAGCAGCGACGGGACTAGCGGGGGGTACGAGCAGTACTTC. Protein sequence: CASSDGTSGGYEQYF.

J is TRBJ2-1 and V is TRBV7-9; D not certain. The CDR3 is made up of 13 amino acids. V dropped 1 base and J dropped 9 bases, with 10 bases sitting between them. Germline CDR1 and CDR2: SEHNR and FQNEAQ (reference sequence). CDR3 sequence: CASSLDYGGEQFF. In nucleotides, the CDR3 is TGTGCCAGCAGCTTAGACTACGGCGGTGAGCAGTTCTTC.

This clone was seen just once. The chain links TRBV29-1 to TRBJ2-2, with D perhaps TRBD2 (6 bases). Germline-derived CDR1 and CDR2 are SQVTM and ANQGSEA. Trimming removed 7 bases at V and 7 bases at J, with 19 bases between. This CDR3 contains 14 residues. CDR3 residues: CSDSGLRRGGELFF. The DNA for the CDR3 is TGCAGCGACTCGGGACTGCGGAGGGGCGGGGAGCTGTTTTTT.

V usage is TRBV10-2 and J usage is TRBJ2-1, with 12 bases lining up with TRBD2. This CDR3 has 15 amino acids. CDR1 and CDR2 (germline): WSHSY, SAAADI. With V trimmed by 1 base and J by 7 bases, 2 bases remained unmatched. The CDR3 spells CASSELGLAGNEQFF. CDR3 sequence (DNA): TGCGCCAGCAGTGAGTTGGGACTAGCGGGTAATGAGCAGTTCTTC.

The chain uses TRBV27 and TRBJ1-5; D is ambiguous. Trimming pared 3 bases from V and 0 bases from J, leaving 9 bases between. Germline V gene data show CDR1 as MNHEY and CDR2 as SMNVEV (reference sequence). This CDR3 region has 15 residues. The CDR3 DNA reads TGTGCCAGCAGTTTTACAGAGAATAGCAATCAGCCCCAGCATTTT. This translates into CASSFTENSNQPQHF.

This rearrangement joins TRBV27 to TRBJ2-1; 8 bases map to TRBD2. The CDR3 consists of 15 residues. Per the germline V gene, CDR1 is MNHEY and CDR2 is SMNVEV (reference sequence). V trimming: 2 bases; J trimming: 6 bases; junction bases outside the gene matches: 6. For the CDR3, the DNA is TGTGCCAGCAGTTTAACCGGGACTAGATTCAATGAGCAGTTCTTC. Translation: CASSLTGTRFNEQFF.

The genes are TRBV4-1 and TRBJ2-3; D is perhaps TRBD2 (6 bases). The V gene's germline CDR1 is MGHRA and CDR2 YSYEKL. V was pared by 1 base and J by 1 base, with 12 bases between. CDR3 length: 16 residues. CDR3 sequence (DNA): TGCGCCAGCAGCCAAGGGCTAGCGAAACGCACAGATACGCAGTATTTT. Translation: CASSQGLAKRTDTQYF.

V and J are TRBV5-6 and TRBJ2-1; TRBD2 might be the D (5 bases). Germline V gene lookup returns CDR1 SGHDT and CDR2 YYEEEE. The V end was cut by 2 bases, the J end by 2 bases, with 11 bases between. The CDR3 spans 15 residues. CDR3 loop: CASSFSAVAYNEQFF. The CDR3 nucleotides read TGTGCCAGCAGCTTTAGCGCGGTTGCCTACAATGAGCAGTTCTTC.

V and J are TRBV5-6 and TRBJ2-7, with D perhaps matching TRBD2 (6 bases). Germline V gene data show CDR1 as SGHDT and CDR2 as YYEEEE. V was pared by 2 bases and J by 3 bases, with 15 bases between. This CDR3 contains 15 residues. The CDR3: CASSLVGGGYYEQYF. As DNA, the CDR3 is TGTGCCAGCAGCTTAGTGGGAGGCGGCTACTACGAGCAGTACTTC. The entire variable domain, with the rest obtained from reference TRBV5-6 and TRBJ2-7, is as follows: DAGVTQSPTHLIKTRGQQVTLRCSPKSGHDTVSWYQQALGQGPQFIFQYYEEEERQRGNFPDRFSGHQFPNYSSELNVNALLLGDSALYLCASSLVGGGYYEQYFGPGTRLTVT.

The gene calls are TRBV4-1 and TRBJ2-5; possible D gene TRBD2, 5 bases. The V end lost 4 bases, the J end lost 2 bases, and 17 bases lay between the germline ends. This CDR3 has 16 residues. The germline CDR1 and CDR2 sequences are MGHRA and YSYEKL. CDR3 DNA: TGCGCCAGCAGCCGAACAAGCGGTAACCCACAAGAGACCCAGTACTTC. This gives the protein CASSRTSGNPQETQYF.

This rearrangement joins TRBV11-2 to TRBJ2-1, with D hard to call. Germline CDR1 SGHAT, CDR2 FQNNGV. Trimming left V 1 base short and J 4 bases short, with 14 bases between. This CDR3 has 16 amino acids. CDR3 DNA: TGTGCCAGCAGCTTAGTTAAAGGACGGGTTTACAATGAGCAGTTCTTC. This translates into CASSLVKGRVYNEQFF.

This clone came up once. This rearrangement joins TRBV5-4 to TRBJ2-1, with 14 bases aligning to TRBD2. This CDR3 is 19 amino acids long. V was clipped by 4 bases and J by 8 bases; unmatched bases: 17. CDR1 is SGHNT and CDR2 is YYREEE in the germline V gene (reference sequence). This CDR3 is CASSLAGTSGRLLGDEQFF. CDR3 DNA sequence: TGTGCCAGCAGCCTAGCCGGGACTAGCGGGAGATTATTGGGCGATGAGCAGTTCTTC.

The chain uses TRBV7-9 and TRBJ2-5; possible D gene TRBD2, 6 bases. The CDR3 is 16 residues long. In germline, CDR1 is SEHNR, CDR2 FQNEAQ (reference sequence). Trimming pared 5 bases from V and 4 bases from J, leaving 20 bases between. CDR3 DNA: TGTGCCAGCAGCCCCGGCAGGAGGGGATTCGGAGAGACCCAGTACTTC. Amino acid sequence: CASSPGRRGFGETQYF.

The gene calls are TRBV4-1 and TRBJ1-4; D gene unclear. This CDR3 is built from 15 residues. V shed 0 bases and J shed 5 bases, with 10 bases lying between them. Germline V CDR1 and CDR2: MGHRA, YSYEKL. The DNA of the CDR3 is TGCGCCAGCAGCCAAGATCGAAGGGTAAATGAAAAACTGTTTTTT. Protein product: CASSQDRRVNEKLFF.

The chain couples TRBV6-5 to TRBJ1-1; D unresolved. The CDR3 is 16 amino acids. Per the germline V gene, CDR1 is MNHEY and CDR2 is SVGAGI. The ends were cut back, 2 bases at V and 1 base at J, with 14 bases in the middle. The CDR3 protein is CASSYGEGWRNTEAFF. The CDR3 DNA is TGTGCCAGCAGTTACGGGGAGGGCTGGAGGAACACTGAAGCTTTCTTT.

This chain joins TRBV4-2 and TRBJ2-7; 8 positions agree with TRBD1. This CDR3 region has 18 residues. The V gene end was trimmed by 2 bases and the J gene end by 4 bases; junction bases not matched to a gene: 16. The germline V gene encodes CDR1 LGHNA and CDR2 YNFKEQ. CDR3 sequence reads: CASSQPGESPTGEYEQYF. The DNA of the CDR3 is TGTGCCAGCAGCCAACCCGGGGAGTCACCGACAGGGGAGTACGAGCAGTACTTC.

The rearrangement uses TRBV5-4 and TRBJ1-1; 8 bases agree with TRBD1. V lost 3 bases, J lost 3 bases, and 10 bases stayed unmatched. The CDR3 totals 16 residues. Looked up from germline, CDR1 is SGHNT and CDR2 is YYREEE (reference sequence). CDR3 sequence: CASSSRGLYVDTEAFF. The CDR3 nucleotides are TGTGCCAGCAGCTCCAGGGGGCTATACGTGGACACTGAAGCTTTCTTT.

This rearrangement joins TRBV27 to TRBJ1-2; maybe TRBD1 (6 bases). This CDR3 contains 18 residues. CDR1 is MNHEY and CDR2 is SMNVEV in the germline V gene (reference sequence). V shed 5 bases and J shed 3 bases, with 25 bases lying between them. CDR3 sequence reads: CASSPHSRDTSSDYGYTF. The CDR3 DNA follows: TGTGCCAGCAGTCCCCACTCCCGGGACACCTCGTCGGACTATGGCTACACCTTC.

This chain joins TRBV7-6 and TRBJ2-1, with D possibly matching TRBD2 (6 bases). Germline CDR1 and CDR2: SGHVS and FNYEAQ. The ends were cut back, 1 base at V and 2 bases at J, with 12 bases in the middle. This CDR3 is 16 amino acids long. This CDR3 is CASSLGWGEAYNEQFF. The CDR3 DNA follows: TGTGCCAGCAGCTTAGGATGGGGGGAGGCCTACAATGAGCAGTTCTTC.

The chain combines TRBV27 with TRBJ2-5; D possibly corresponds to TRBD1 (5 bases). The germline V gene encodes CDR1 MNHEY and CDR2 SMNVEV (reference sequence). The germline V and J ends were trimmed by 2 bases and 0 bases, with 13 bases remaining between them. This CDR3 is 16 amino acids long. The CDR3 sequence: CASSLRQGTYQETQYF. The CDR3 DNA reads as TGTGCCAGCAGTTTACGCCAGGGAACGTACCAAGAGACCCAGTACTTC.

V gene TRBV2 combines with J gene TRBJ1-3, with TRBD1 as a possible D gene (5 bases). Trimming pared 5 bases from V and 0 bases from J, leaving 14 bases between. CDR3 length equals 16 residues. CDR1 and CDR2 (germline): SNHLY, FYNNEI. CDR3 sequence reads: CASSFGTRDSGNTIYF. CDR3 nucleotides: TGTGCCAGCAGTTTCGGGACCCGAGACTCTGGAAACACCATATATTTT.

This sequence joins TRBV4-3 and TRBJ1-4; no clear D gene. Trimming took off 0 bases at V and 7 bases at J, with 0 bases between the two ends. The V gene's germline CDR1 is LGHNA and CDR2 YSLEER. The CDR3 has 11 residues. For the CDR3, the DNA is TGCGCCAGCAGCCAAGATGAAAAACTGTTTTTT. It codes for CASSQDEKLFF.

The chain combines TRBV14 with TRBJ2-7, with D hard to call. V was shortened by 4 bases and J by 1 base, with 20 bases between the two germline ends. Germline-derived CDR1 and CDR2 are SGHDN and FVKESK. This CDR3 spans 17 amino acids. This chain's CDR3 is CASSPPRSDERSYEQYF. The CDR3 nucleotides read TGTGCCAGCAGCCCCCCAAGGTCTGACGAACGATCCTACGAGCAGTACTTC.

The genes are TRBV28 and TRBJ2-7; 8 bases agree with TRBD2. After removal of 6 bases from V and 1 base from J, the junction contained 8 bases not matched to a gene. From germline, CDR1 is MDHEN and CDR2 SYDVKM. This CDR3 contains 15 residues. The CDR3 DNA follows: TGTGCCAGCAGCCCTACGGGGGGGCCTTCCTACGAGCAGTACTTC. It yields the protein CASSPTGGPSYEQYF.

The chain joins TRBV13 to TRBJ2-1, with 11 bases matching TRBD2. This CDR3 spans 15 amino acids. Per the germline V gene, CDR1 is PRHDT and CDR2 is FYEKMQ (reference sequence). J was trimmed by 6 bases and V by 3 bases; bases with no gene match: 4. CDR3 loop: CASSFALAGGNEQFF. For the CDR3, the DNA is TGTGCCAGCAGCTTCGCCCTAGCGGGAGGCAATGAGCAGTTCTTC.

This chain uses TRBV11-2 with TRBJ2-7; D is ambiguous. CDR3 length equals 14 residues. V dropped 0 bases and J dropped 7 bases, with 13 bases sitting between them. From germline, CDR1 is SGHAT and CDR2 FQNNGV. Here the CDR3 reads CASSLDSWWEEQYF. The CDR3 DNA follows: TGTGCCAGCAGCTTAGATTCTTGGTGGGAAGAGCAGTACTTC.